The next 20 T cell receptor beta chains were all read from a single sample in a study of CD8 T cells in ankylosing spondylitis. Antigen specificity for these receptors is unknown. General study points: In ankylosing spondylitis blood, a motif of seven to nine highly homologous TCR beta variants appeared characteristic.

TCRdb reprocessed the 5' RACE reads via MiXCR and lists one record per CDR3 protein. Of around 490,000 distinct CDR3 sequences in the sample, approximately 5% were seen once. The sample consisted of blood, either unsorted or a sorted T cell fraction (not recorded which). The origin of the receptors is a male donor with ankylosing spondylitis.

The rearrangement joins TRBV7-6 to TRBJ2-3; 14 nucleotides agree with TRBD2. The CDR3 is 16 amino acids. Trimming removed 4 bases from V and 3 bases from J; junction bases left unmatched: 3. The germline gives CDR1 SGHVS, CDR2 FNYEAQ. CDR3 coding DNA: TGTGCCAGCAGCTGGACTAGCGGGGGGTATACAGATACGCAGTATTTT. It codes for CASSWTSGGYTDTQYF.

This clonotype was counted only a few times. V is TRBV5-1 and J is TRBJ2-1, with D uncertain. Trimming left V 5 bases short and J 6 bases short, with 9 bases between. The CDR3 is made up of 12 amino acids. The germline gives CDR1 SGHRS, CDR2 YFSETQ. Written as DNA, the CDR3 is TGCGCCAGCAGGAACAGCCTCAATGAGCAGTTCTTC. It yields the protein CASRNSLNEQFF.

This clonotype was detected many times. CDR3 amino acids: CASSWQGARYQPQHF. Written as DNA, the CDR3 is TGCGCCAGCAGCTGGCAGGGGGCGAGGTATCAGCCCCAGCATTTT. V usage is TRBV5-1 and J usage is TRBJ1-5; the match to TRBD1 covers 8 bases. The ends lost 3 bases at V and 5 bases at J; junction bases unmatched: 7. The germline V gene encodes CDR1 SGHRS and CDR2 YFSETQ. The CDR3 has 15 residues.

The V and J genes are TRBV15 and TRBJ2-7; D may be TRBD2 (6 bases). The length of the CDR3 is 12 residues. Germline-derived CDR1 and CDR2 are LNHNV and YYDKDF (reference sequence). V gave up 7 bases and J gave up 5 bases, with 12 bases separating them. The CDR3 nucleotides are TGTGCCACCACGGAGGGCAGCAACGAGCAGTACTTC. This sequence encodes CATTEGSNEQYF.

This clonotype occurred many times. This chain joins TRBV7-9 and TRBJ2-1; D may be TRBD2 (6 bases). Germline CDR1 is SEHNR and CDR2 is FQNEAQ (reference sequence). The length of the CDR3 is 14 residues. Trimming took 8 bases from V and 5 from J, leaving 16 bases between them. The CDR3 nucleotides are TGTGCCAGCGTTTGGGGGGAGGTGGACAATGAGCAGTTCTTC. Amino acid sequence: CASVWGEVDNEQFF.

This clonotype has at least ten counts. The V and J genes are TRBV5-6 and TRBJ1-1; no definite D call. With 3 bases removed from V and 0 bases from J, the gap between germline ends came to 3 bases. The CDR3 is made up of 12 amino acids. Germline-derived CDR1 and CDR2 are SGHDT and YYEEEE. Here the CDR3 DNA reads TGTGCCAGCAGCTCCGTGAACACTGAAGCTTTCTTT. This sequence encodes CASSSVNTEAFF.

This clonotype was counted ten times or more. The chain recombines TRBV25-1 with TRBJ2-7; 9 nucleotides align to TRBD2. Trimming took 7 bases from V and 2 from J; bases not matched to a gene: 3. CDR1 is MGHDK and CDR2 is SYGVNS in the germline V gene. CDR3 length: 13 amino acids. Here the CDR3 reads CASTLAGAYEQYF. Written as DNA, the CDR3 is TGTGCCAGCACCTTAGCGGGGGCCTACGAGCAGTACTTC.

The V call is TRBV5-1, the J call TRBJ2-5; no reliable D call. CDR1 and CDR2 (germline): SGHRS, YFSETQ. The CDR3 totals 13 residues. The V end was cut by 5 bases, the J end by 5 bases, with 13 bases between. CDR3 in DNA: TGCGCCAGCAGTCCGGATTGGGTGGAGACCCAGTACTTC. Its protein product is CASSPDWVETQYF. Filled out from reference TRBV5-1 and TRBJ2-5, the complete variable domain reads KAGVTQTPRYLIKTRGQQVTLSCSPISGHRSVSWYQQTPGQGLQFLFEYFSETQRNKGNFPGRFSGRQFSNSRSEMNVSTLELGDSALYLCASSPDWVETQYFGPGTRLLVL.

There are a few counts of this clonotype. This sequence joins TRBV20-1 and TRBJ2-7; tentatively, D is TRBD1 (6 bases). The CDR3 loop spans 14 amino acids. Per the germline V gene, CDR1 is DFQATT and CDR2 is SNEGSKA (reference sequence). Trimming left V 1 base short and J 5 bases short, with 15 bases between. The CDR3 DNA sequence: TGCAGTGCTAGAGGTGGGGGCCGAACGGACGAGCAGTACTTC. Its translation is CSARGGGRTDEQYF.

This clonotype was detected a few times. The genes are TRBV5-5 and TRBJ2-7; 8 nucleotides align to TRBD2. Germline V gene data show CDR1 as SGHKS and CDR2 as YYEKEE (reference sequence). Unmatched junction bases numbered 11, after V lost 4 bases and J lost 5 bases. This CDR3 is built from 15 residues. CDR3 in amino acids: CASSATDGRADEQYF. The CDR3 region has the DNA TGTGCCAGCAGCGCGACGGACGGGAGGGCGGACGAGCAGTACTTC.

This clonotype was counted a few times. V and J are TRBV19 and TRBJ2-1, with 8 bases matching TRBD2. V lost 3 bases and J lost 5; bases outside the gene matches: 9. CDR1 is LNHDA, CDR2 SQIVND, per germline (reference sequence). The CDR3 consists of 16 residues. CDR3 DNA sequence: TGTGCCAGTAGTATCGGTGTCGGGAGGGCCAACAATGAGCAGTTCTTC. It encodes CASSIGVGRANNEQFF.

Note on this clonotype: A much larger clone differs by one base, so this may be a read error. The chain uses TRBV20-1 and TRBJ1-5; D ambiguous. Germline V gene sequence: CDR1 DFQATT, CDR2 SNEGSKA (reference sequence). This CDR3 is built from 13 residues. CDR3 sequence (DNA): TGCAGAGCTAGTACGACGGACAATCAGCCCCAGCATTTT. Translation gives CRASTTDNQPQHF.

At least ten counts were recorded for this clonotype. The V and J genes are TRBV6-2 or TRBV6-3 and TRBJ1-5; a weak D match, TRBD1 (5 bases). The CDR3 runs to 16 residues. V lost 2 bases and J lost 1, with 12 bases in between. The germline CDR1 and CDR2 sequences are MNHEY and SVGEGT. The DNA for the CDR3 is TGTGCCAGCAGTTACCGGGCGGGGCCGAGCAATCAGCCCCAGCATTTT. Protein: CASSYRAGPSNQPQHF.

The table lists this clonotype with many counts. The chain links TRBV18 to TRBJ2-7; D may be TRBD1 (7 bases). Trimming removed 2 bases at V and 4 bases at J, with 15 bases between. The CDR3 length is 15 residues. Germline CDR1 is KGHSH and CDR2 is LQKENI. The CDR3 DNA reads TGTGCCAGCTCACCATCGCGGGACAGAACATACGAGCAGTACTTC. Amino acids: CASSPSRDRTYEQYF.

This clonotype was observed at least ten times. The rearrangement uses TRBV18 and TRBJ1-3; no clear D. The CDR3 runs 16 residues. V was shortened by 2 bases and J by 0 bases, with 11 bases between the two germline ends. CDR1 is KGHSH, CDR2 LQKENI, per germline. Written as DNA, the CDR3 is TGTGCCAGCTCACCATCGGTCCGGTCCTCTGGAAACACCATATATTTT. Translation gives CASSPSVRSSGNTIYF.

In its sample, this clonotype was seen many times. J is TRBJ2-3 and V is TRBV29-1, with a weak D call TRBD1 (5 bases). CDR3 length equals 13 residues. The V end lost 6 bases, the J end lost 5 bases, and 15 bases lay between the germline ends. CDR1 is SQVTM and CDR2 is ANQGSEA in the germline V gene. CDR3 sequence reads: CSVTRQTGDTQYF. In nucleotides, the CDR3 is TGCAGCGTCACACGACAGACCGGAGATACGCAGTATTTT.

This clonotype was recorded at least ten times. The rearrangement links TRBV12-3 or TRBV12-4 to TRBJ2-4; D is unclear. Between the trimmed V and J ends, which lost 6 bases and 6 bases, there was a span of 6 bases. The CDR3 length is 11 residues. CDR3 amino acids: CASREGNIQYF. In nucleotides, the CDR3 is TGTGCCAGCAGGGAAGGAAACATTCAGTACTTC.

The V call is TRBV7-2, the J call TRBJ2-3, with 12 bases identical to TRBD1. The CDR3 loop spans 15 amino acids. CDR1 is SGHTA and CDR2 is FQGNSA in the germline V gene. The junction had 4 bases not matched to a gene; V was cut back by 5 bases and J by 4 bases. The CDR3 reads CASSAGTGGPDTQYF. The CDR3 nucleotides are TGTGCCAGCAGCGCCGGGACAGGGGGCCCAGATACGCAGTATTTT. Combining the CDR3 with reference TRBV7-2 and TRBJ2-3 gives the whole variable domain GAGVSQSPSNKVTEKGKDVELRCDPISGHTALYWYRQSLGQGLEFLIYFQGNSAPDKSGLPSDRFSAERTGGSVSTLTIQRTQQEDSAVYLCASSAGTGGPDTQYFGPGTRLTVL.

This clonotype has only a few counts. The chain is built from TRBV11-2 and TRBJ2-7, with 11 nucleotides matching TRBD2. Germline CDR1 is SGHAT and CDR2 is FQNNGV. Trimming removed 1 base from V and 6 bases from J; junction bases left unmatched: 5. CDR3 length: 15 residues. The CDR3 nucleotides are TGTGCCAGCAGCTTAGGGCCTAGCGGGAGGCGCGAGCAGTACTTC. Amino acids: CASSLGPSGRREQYF.

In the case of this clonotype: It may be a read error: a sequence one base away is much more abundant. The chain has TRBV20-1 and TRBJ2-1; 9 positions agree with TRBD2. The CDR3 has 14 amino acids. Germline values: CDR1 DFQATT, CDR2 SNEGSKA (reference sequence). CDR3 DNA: TGCAGTGCTAGAGACTGGGGACTAGCCATTGAGGAGTTCTTC. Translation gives CSARDWGLAIEEFF.